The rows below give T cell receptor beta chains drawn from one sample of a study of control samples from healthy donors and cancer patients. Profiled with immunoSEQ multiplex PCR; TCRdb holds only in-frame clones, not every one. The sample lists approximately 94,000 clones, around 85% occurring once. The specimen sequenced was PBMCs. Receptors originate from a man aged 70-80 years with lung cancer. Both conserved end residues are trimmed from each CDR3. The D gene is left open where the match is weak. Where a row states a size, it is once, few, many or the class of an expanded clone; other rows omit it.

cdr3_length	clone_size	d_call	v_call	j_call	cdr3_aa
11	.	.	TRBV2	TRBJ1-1	ASSGRWNTEAF
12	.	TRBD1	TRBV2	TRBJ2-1	ASIARTGADEQF
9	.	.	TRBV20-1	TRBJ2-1	SAITRNEQF
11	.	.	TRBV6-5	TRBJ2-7	ASSTGSSYEQY
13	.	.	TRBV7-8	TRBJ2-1	ASRNKVSPYNEQF
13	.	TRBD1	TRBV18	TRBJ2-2	ASSPQGAHTGELF
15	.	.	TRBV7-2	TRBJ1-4	ASSLRGAAGRGEKLF
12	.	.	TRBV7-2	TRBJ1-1	ASSLMMRGPEAF
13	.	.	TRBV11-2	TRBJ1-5	ASSLGSGALGPQH
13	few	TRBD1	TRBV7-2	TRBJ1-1	ASSPRTGMNTEAF
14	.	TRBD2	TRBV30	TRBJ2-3	AWSMSVGGGTDTQY
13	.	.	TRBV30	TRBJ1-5	AWSTQNPRMLPQH
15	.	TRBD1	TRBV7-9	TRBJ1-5	ASSLAGDRGRNQPQH
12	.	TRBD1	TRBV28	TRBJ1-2	ASSEDRGTYGYT
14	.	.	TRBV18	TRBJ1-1	ASSPAGGTGNTEAF
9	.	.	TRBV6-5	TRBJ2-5	ASSLGETQY
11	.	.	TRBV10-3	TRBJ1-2	AISESGGNGYT
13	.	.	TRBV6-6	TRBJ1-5	ASSSGGVGGQPQH
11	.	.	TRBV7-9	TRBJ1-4	ASSLANSGARV
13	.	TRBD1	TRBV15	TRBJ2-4	ASESGTGGLNIQY
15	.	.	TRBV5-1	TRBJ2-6	ASSQRGGGSGANVLT
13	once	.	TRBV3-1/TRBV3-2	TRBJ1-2	ASSERISGPYGYT
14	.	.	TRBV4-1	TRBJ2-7	ASSPAWTDPSYEQY
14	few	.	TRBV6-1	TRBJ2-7	ASSEAWLRSSYEQY
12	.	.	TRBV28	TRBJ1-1	ASAMGGAGPEAF
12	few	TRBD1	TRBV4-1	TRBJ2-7	ASSLRQGEHEQY
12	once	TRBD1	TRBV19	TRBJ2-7	ASSSNRGHSEQY
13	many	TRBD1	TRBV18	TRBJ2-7	ASSPARTGDAEQY
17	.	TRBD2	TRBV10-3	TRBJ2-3	AISSPPSSGGPSTDTQY
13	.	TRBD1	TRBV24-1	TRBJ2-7	ATSDTGQGSYEQY
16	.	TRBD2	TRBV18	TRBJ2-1	ASSQLPTSGGAYNEQF
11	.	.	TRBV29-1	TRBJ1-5	SVGPTGPGPQH
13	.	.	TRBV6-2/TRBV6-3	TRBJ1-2	ASSALDSFNYGYT
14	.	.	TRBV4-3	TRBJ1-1	ASSQVAGGANTEAF
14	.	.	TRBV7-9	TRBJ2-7	ASSERLWGPTYEQY